These 22 T cell receptor beta chains were all obtained from the same sample, sequenced in a study of blood T cell repertoires in COVID-19. Produced via immunoSEQ multiplex PCR; TCRdb's table is partial and in-frame only. This table has some 260,000 clones, about 86% appearing once. The source material was PBMCs or T cells enriched from blood (not recorded which). The receptors shown here come from a man aged 25-40 years with acute COVID-19.

This chain joins TRBV19 and TRBJ1-3; weak D call: TRBD1 (6 bases). The CDR3 contains 21 residues. V gave up 0 bases and J gave up 1 base, with 25 bases separating them. Germline loops: CDR1 LNHDA, CDR2 SQIVND (reference sequence). As DNA, the CDR3 is TGTGCCAGTAGTATAGACTTCCGGGACACCTATAGAGCCTCTTCTGGAAACACCATATATTTT. Translated, it gives CASSIDFRDTYRASSGNTIYF.

V gene TRBV19 combines with J gene TRBJ2-5; the D is unclear. The V end was cut by 4 bases, the J end by 0 bases, with 6 bases between. The germline gives CDR1 LNHDA, CDR2 SQIVND (reference sequence). The CDR3 consists of 13 residues. This CDR3 reads CASSSQYQETQYF. In nucleotides, the CDR3 is TGTGCCAGTAGTAGTCAGTACCAAGAGACCCAGTACTTC.

The chain is built from TRBV19 and TRBJ2-3; D is perhaps TRBD2 (6 bases). This CDR3 region has 14 residues. With 3 bases removed from V and 2 bases from J, the gap between germline ends came to 9 bases. Germline CDR1 reads LNHDA; CDR2 reads SQIVND (reference sequence). CDR3 residues: CASSIEGLTDTQYF. The CDR3 DNA reads TGTGCCAGTAGTATTGAGGGACTCACAGATACGCAGTATTTT.

The chain carries TRBV7-2 and TRBJ2-1, with 7 bases fitting TRBD2. With V trimmed by 2 bases and J by 8 bases, 15 bases remained unmatched. Germline V gene data show CDR1 as SGHTA and CDR2 as FQGNSA. The CDR3 is 17 residues long. In DNA, the CDR3 is TGTGCCAGCAGCTTAACCGTCTCAGGACTAGGATCTTATGAGCAGTTCTTC. It specifies CASSLTVSGLGSYEQFF.

The genes are TRBV4-1 and TRBJ1-3; 7 nucleotides match TRBD1. V was pared by 4 bases and J by 0 bases, with 9 bases of the junction left unmatched. The length of the CDR3 is 17 residues. Germline values: CDR1 MGHRA, CDR2 YSYEKL. CDR3 region: CASSPLPGQHSGNTIYF. DNA of the CDR3: TGCGCCAGCAGCCCCCTACCGGGACAGCACTCTGGAAACACCATATATTTT.

This clone has a handful of counts. In the same sample, other DNA sequences code for this CDR3. V usage is TRBV11-3 and J usage is TRBJ1-2, with 7 bases that match TRBD1. CDR1 and CDR2 (germline): SGHNT, YENEEA. The V gene end was trimmed by 4 bases and the J gene end by 3 bases; junction bases not matched to a gene: 2. The CDR3 runs to 13 residues. The CDR3, as DNA: TGTGCCAGCAGCTCCGGGACAGACTATGGCTACACCTTC. Its protein is CASSSGTDYGYTF.

The chain uses TRBV6-5 and TRBJ1-1; D unresolved. The ends were cut back, 6 bases at V and 0 bases at J, with 11 bases in the middle. This CDR3 is built from 14 residues. The germline CDR1 and CDR2 sequences are MNHEY and SVGAGI. For the CDR3, the DNA is TGTGCCAGCAGGTACGGGCCCCTGAACACTGAAGCTTTCTTT. Translating gives CASRYGPLNTEAFF.

CDR3 in DNA: TGTGCCAGTTCACCATGGGACGGAGGGGGCTACACCTTC. It is translated as CASSPWDGGGYTF. The rearrangement links TRBV19 to TRBJ1-2; TRBD1 might be the D (5 bases). There are 13 residues in the CDR3. Looked up from germline, CDR1 is LNHDA and CDR2 is SQIVND (reference sequence). The ends were cut back, 8 bases at V and 8 bases at J, with 18 bases in the middle.

The J gene is TRBJ1-3, the V gene TRBV11-2; D unresolved. Per the germline V gene, CDR1 is SGHAT and CDR2 is FQNNGV. This CDR3 comprises 16 residues. Trimming removed 2 bases at V and 0 bases at J, with 11 bases between. The CDR3 region has the DNA TGTGCCAGCAGCTTAACGGGTCCAAGCTCTGGAAACACCATATATTTT. Amino acids: CASSLTGPSSGNTIYF. The variable domain in full, with the rest retrieved from reference TRBV11-2 and TRBJ1-3, is EAGVAQSPRYKIIEKRQSVAFWCNPISGHATLYWYQQILGQGPKLLIQFQNNGVVDDSQLPKDRFSAERLKGVDSTLKIQPAKLEDSAVYLCASSLTGPSSGNTIYFGEGSWLTVV.

The V call is TRBV5-1, the J call TRBJ2-1; the match to TRBD1 covers 10 bases. The junction had 5 bases not matched to a gene; V was cut back by 0 bases and J by 5 bases. This CDR3 spans 16 amino acids. Germline-derived CDR1 and CDR2 are SGHRS and YFSETQ. The CDR3 DNA sequence: TGCGCCAGCAGCTTGGATGGGACAGGGGTGGACAATGAGCAGTTCTTC. This gives the protein CASSLDGTGVDNEQFF.

V usage is TRBV19 and J usage is TRBJ1-5; tentatively, D is TRBD1 (6 bases). Germline V gene sequence: CDR1 LNHDA, CDR2 SQIVND (reference sequence). V was clipped by 4 bases and J by 4 bases, with 17 bases between them. The CDR3 length is 16 residues. The CDR3 bases are TGTGCCAGTAGTACGTACTCGACAGGACCAAATCAGCCCCAGCATTTT. The encoded protein is CASSTYSTGPNQPQHF. Using reference TRBV19 and TRBJ1-5 for the parts outside the CDR3, the full variable domain is DGGITQSPKYLFRKEGQNVTLSCEQNLNHDAMYWYRQDPGQGLRLIYYSQIVNDFQKGDIAEGYSVSREKKESFPLTVTSAQKNPTAFYLCASSTYSTGPNQPQHFGDGTRLSIL.

This sequence joins TRBV12-3 or TRBV12-4 and TRBJ2-5; TRBD2 agrees at 8 bases. The length of the CDR3 is 13 residues. The V segment lost 7 bases and the J segment 4 bases; nucleotides outside the gene matches: 5. CDR3 DNA sequence: TGTGCCAGCACCTTCGGGGGGGTAGAGACCCAGTACTTC. It translates to CASTFGGVETQYF.

The chain employs TRBV7-2 and TRBJ2-2; 8 nucleotides align to TRBD2. The CDR3 runs to 16 residues. Germline V gives CDR1 SGHTA, CDR2 FQGNSA. V lost 5 bases to trimming and J lost 3 bases; unmatched junction nucleotides: 8. The CDR3 loop is CASSPGGGADTGELFF. Written as DNA, the CDR3 is TGTGCCAGCAGCCCGGGAGGGGGGGCCGACACCGGGGAGCTGTTTTTT. Combining the CDR3 with reference TRBV7-2 and TRBJ2-2 gives the whole variable domain GAGVSQSPSNKVTEKGKDVELRCDPISGHTALYWYRQSLGQGLEFLIYFQGNSAPDKSGLPSDRFSAERTGGSVSTLTIQRTQQEDSAVYLCASSPGGGADTGELFFGEGSRLTVL.

The chain combines TRBV6-5 with TRBJ2-5; TRBD1 aligns across 8 bases. V shed 6 bases, J shed 5 bases, and the junction held 8 bases outside the gene matches. From germline, CDR1 is MNHEY and CDR2 SVGAGI. This CDR3 has 14 amino acids. CDR3 residues: CASSGDRGGETQYF. The CDR3, as DNA: TGTGCCAGCAGCGGCGACAGGGGCGGGGAGACCCAGTACTTC.

This clone was seen just once. The chain uses TRBV11-2 and TRBJ2-1; D perhaps matches TRBD2 (6 bases). CDR3 length equals 15 residues. The germline CDR1 and CDR2 sequences are SGHAT and FQNNGV. The germline V and J ends were trimmed by 4 bases and 0 bases, with 10 bases remaining between them. CDR3 region: CASSYPGDSYNEQFF. DNA of the CDR3: TGTGCCAGCAGCTATCCGGGGGACTCCTACAATGAGCAGTTCTTC.

This sequence joins TRBV6-5 and TRBJ2-7, with D perhaps TRBD2 (6 bases). V shed 6 bases and J shed 7 bases, with 16 bases lying between them. From germline, CDR1 is MNHEY and CDR2 SVGAGI. This CDR3 region has 13 residues. CDR3 amino acids: CASRPTRAGEQYV. The DNA for the CDR3 is TGTGCCAGCAGACCCACCCGCGCGGGGGAGCAGTACGTC.

CDR3 amino acids: CASSLGDRGTDTQYF. CDR3 bases: TGCGCCAGCAGCCTTGGGGACAGGGGGACAGATACGCAGTATTTT. The J gene is TRBJ2-3, the V gene TRBV5-1, with TRBD1 matching over 11 bases. Germline V CDR1 and CDR2: SGHRS, YFSETQ. Trimming at V came to 4 bases and at J to 3 bases, leaving 4 bases not matched to a gene. This CDR3 region has 15 residues.

V and J are TRBV9 and TRBJ2-1; tentative D call: TRBD1 (5 bases). The germline V gene has CDR1 SGDLS and CDR2 YYNGEE. This CDR3 spans 15 amino acids. The V end was cut by 0 bases, the J end by 7 bases, with 14 bases between. DNA of the CDR3: TGTGCCAGCAGCGTAGGATTAGAGACAGTTAATGAGCAGTTCTTC. Translated, it gives CASSVGLETVNEQFF.

The chain combines TRBV5-1 with TRBJ2-6, with TRBD2 identical over 8 bases. The CDR3 spans 17 residues. The V gene's germline CDR1 is SGHRS and CDR2 YFSETQ. Trimming cost V 5 bases and J 1 base; bases outside gene matches: 8. The CDR3 sequence is CASSPGGAQSGANVLTF. The CDR3 region has the DNA TGCGCCAGCAGTCCGGGGGGGGCCCAGTCTGGGGCCAACGTCCTGACTTTC.

CDR3 coding DNA: TGTGCCAGCAGTTACACACCAGGGGAAGCCTATGGCTACACCTTC. The encoded protein is CASSYTPGEAYGYTF. The J gene is TRBJ1-2, the V gene TRBV6-5, with D possibly TRBD1 on 6 matching bases. Germline V gives CDR1 MNHEY, CDR2 SVGAGI. The CDR3 totals 15 residues. With 2 bases removed from V and 4 bases from J, the gap between germline ends came to 14 bases.

The chain employs TRBV24-1 and TRBJ2-3, with 14 nucleotides matching TRBD2. Per germline, CDR1 KGHDR and CDR2 SFDVKD. This CDR3 has 18 residues. V gave up 2 bases and J gave up 3 bases; unmatched junction bases: 6. CDR3 in DNA: TGTGCCACCAGTGATTCACCGGGACTAGCGGGAGCGACAGATACGCAGTATTTT. Protein product: CATSDSPGLAGATDTQYF.

The CDR3 loop is CASSLAGRETEAFF. CDR3 coding DNA: TGTGCCAGCAGCTTGGCAGGGCGGGAGACTGAAGCTTTCTTT. The chain employs TRBV5-6 and TRBJ1-1; a weak D match, TRBD1 (5 bases). The CDR3 length is 14 residues. CDR1 and CDR2 from the germline V gene are SGHDT and YYEEEE. Trimming left V 0 bases short and J 5 bases short, with 11 bases between.